Shown below are 21 T cell receptor beta chains from a single sample sequenced in a study of Ad26.COV2.S vaccination and SARS-CoV-2 variants. Noted treatment: roughly 19 received Ad26.COV2.S at low or high dose, single or two shots; 5 received placebo; per-sample allocation not given. It was on day 63 after the first vaccine or placebo injection that samples were taken. Method: immunoSEQ multiplex PCR; TCRdb's copy keeps in-frame clones and lacks some. The table shows hundreds of thousands of clones, with roughly 87% occurring only once. This material consisted of peripheral blood, taken in a trial of Ad26.COV2.S vaccine versus placebo. These receptors all come from a person aged 18-65 years who received the Ad26.COV2.S COVID-19 vaccine or a placebo.

The chain couples TRBV18 to TRBJ1-2; D gene ambiguous. This CDR3 has 11 residues. Trimming took off 4 bases at V and 5 bases at J, with 5 bases between the two ends. Germline CDR1 KGHSH, CDR2 LQKENI. The CDR3 spells CASSQEYGYTF. CDR3 DNA sequence: TGTGCCAGCTCACAGGAGTATGGCTACACCTTC.

The chain has TRBV4-2 and TRBJ1-6, with TRBD1 identical over 7 bases. The V gene end was trimmed by 5 bases and the J gene end by 7 bases; junction bases not matched to a gene: 11. The CDR3 is 16 amino acids. Germline lookup yields CDR1 LGHNA and CDR2 YNFKEQ. CDR3 sequence reads: CASSVTRTGENSPLHF. The CDR3 coding sequence is TGTGCCAGCAGCGTGACTAGGACAGGCGAGAATTCACCCCTCCACTTT.

The chain links TRBV7-9 to TRBJ1-3; D is ambiguous. The length of the CDR3 is 18 residues. V lost 4 bases and J lost 0, with 19 bases in between. Per germline, CDR1 SEHNR and CDR2 FQNEAQ (reference sequence). CDR3 region: CASSSLLARKSSGNTIYF. CDR3 in DNA: TGTGCCAGCAGCTCCCTCTTGGCCCGCAAAAGCTCTGGAAACACCATATATTTT. Filled out from reference TRBV7-9 and TRBJ1-3, the complete variable domain reads DTGVSQNPRHKITKRGQNVTFRCDPISEHNRLYWYRQTLGQGPEFLTYFQNEAQLEKSRLLSDRFSAERPKGSFSTLEIQRTEQGDSAMYLCASSSLLARKSSGNTIYFGEGSWLTVV.

This sequence joins TRBV29-1 and TRBJ2-5; D may be TRBD1 (6 bases). Germline V lookup: CDR1 SQVTM, CDR2 ANQGSEA. There are 13 residues in the CDR3. V was shortened by 7 bases and J by 1 base, with 13 bases between the two germline ends. The CDR3 reads CSGKRQVQETQYF. The CDR3, as DNA: TGCAGCGGGAAACGACAGGTCCAAGAGACCCAGTACTTC.

The chain uses TRBV4-2 and TRBJ2-2, with 13 bases fitting TRBD2. This CDR3 has 17 amino acids. Per germline, CDR1 LGHNA and CDR2 YNFKEQ. V shed 4 bases, J shed 6 bases, and the junction held 8 bases outside the gene matches. The CDR3 region is CASSLHGTSGTPGELFF. CDR3 bases: TGTGCCAGCAGCCTCCACGGGACTAGCGGGACCCCCGGGGAGCTGTTTTTT.

The chain combines TRBV25-1 with TRBJ2-1; 8 bases match TRBD2. V dropped 6 bases and J dropped 0; count of bases not matched to a gene: 4. This CDR3 contains 15 residues. CDR1 and CDR2 from the germline V gene are MGHDK and SYGVNS. The CDR3: CASRDSGSSYNEQFF. In DNA, the CDR3 is TGTGCCAGCAGAGACAGCGGGAGCTCCTACAATGAGCAGTTCTTC. Drawing the rest from reference TRBV25-1 and TRBJ2-1, the complete variable domain is EADIYQTPRYLVIGTGKKITLECSQTMGHDKMYWYQQDPGMELHLIHYSYGVNSTEKGDLSSESTVSRIRTEHFPLTLESARPSHTSQYLCASRDSGSSYNEQFFGPGTRLTVL.

The V call is TRBV19, the J call TRBJ1-5; D is possibly TRBD1 (6 bases). The V gene lost 3 bases and the J gene lost 4 bases, with 13 bases spanning the gap. From germline, CDR1 is LNHDA and CDR2 SQIVND (reference sequence). The CDR3 has 15 amino acids. In DNA, the CDR3 is TGTGCCAGTAGTATTCGGGGGCTCCGTAATCAGCCCCAGCATTTT. Protein: CASSIRGLRNQPQHF.

This chain connects TRBV4-3 to TRBJ2-2; no clear D gene. V gave up 4 bases and J gave up 0 bases, with 18 bases separating them. Germline CDR1 and CDR2: LGHNA and YSLEER. The CDR3 runs to 18 residues. As DNA, the CDR3 is TGCGCCAGCAGCCCCCCCTCCACCGGTCCCGCGAACACCGGGGAGCTGTTTTTT. Amino acids: CASSPPSTGPANTGELFF.

V is TRBV5-1 and J is TRBJ2-3; D call uncertain. The length of the CDR3 is 16 residues. Deletions cut 0 bases from V and 2 bases from J, with 13 bases between. Germline CDR1 SGHRS, CDR2 YFSETQ. CDR3 nucleotides: TGCGCCAGCAGCTTGGGAGGCGGTCCCAACACAGATACGCAGTATTTT. This codes for CASSLGGGPNTDTQYF.

The chain recombines TRBV5-1 with TRBJ2-1; D is undetermined. The ends were cut back, 5 bases at V and 0 bases at J, with 9 bases in the middle. The CDR3 is 14 amino acids. Germline CDR1 and CDR2: SGHRS and YFSETQ. CDR3 nucleotides: TGCGCCAGCAGTTATGGTAGCTCCTACAATGAGCAGTTCTTC. Amino acid sequence: CASSYGSSYNEQFF.

This clone was found once. The chain recombines TRBV19 with TRBJ1-1, with D uncertain. V was pared by 0 bases and J by 0 bases, with 17 bases between. Looked up from germline, CDR1 is LNHDA and CDR2 is SQIVND (reference sequence). This CDR3 spans 18 amino acids. The CDR3 here is CASSIDGLFGIVNTEAFF. The CDR3 region has the DNA TGTGCCAGTAGTATAGATGGGCTTTTCGGGATTGTGAACACTGAAGCTTTCTTT.

The chain carries TRBV19 and TRBJ1-1; weak D call: TRBD1 (6 bases). This CDR3 contains 14 residues. Germline CDR1 reads LNHDA; CDR2 reads SQIVND (reference sequence). V was shortened by 7 bases and J by 3 bases, with 15 bases between the two germline ends. CDR3 amino acids: CASKVWGQHTEAFF. DNA of the CDR3: TGTGCCAGTAAGGTTTGGGGACAACACACTGAAGCTTTCTTT.

The V gene is TRBV30, the J gene TRBJ2-1, with 7 bases matching TRBD2. V trimming: 5 bases; J trimming: 7 bases; junction bases outside the gene matches: 11. The CDR3 loop spans 14 amino acids. Germline V gives CDR1 GTSNPN, CDR2 SVGIG (reference sequence). The CDR3 sequence is CAWGLGGNRNEQFF. The CDR3 nucleotides read TGTGCCTGGGGCCTGGGGGGGAATCGGAATGAGCAGTTCTTC.

CDR3 residues: CASSLTGGAGYTF. Here the CDR3 DNA reads TGTGCCAGCAGCTTGACAGGGGGCGCTGGCTACACCTTC. This chain connects TRBV5-5 to TRBJ1-2; 9 bases match TRBD1. Unmatched junction bases numbered 2, after V lost 1 base and J lost 7 bases. Germline V CDR1 and CDR2: SGHKS, YYEKEE (reference sequence). The CDR3 is 13 residues long.

This clone was counted a few times. This sample includes further DNA sequences coding for the same CDR3. V is TRBV2 and J is TRBJ1-1; D gene uncertain. CDR1 and CDR2 (germline): SNHLY, FYNNEI. CDR3 length: 13 residues. Trimming took off 4 bases at V and 2 bases at J, with 8 bases between the two ends. The CDR3 loop is CASSGWRNTEAFF. CDR3 sequence (DNA): TGTGCCAGCAGTGGATGGCGTAACACTGAAGCTTTCTTT.

This chain joins TRBV29-1 and TRBJ1-1, with 7 bases fitting TRBD1. CDR1 and CDR2 (germline): SQVTM, ANQGSEA. The length of the CDR3 is 13 residues. V was pared by 4 bases and J by 3 bases, with 5 bases of the junction left unmatched. The CDR3 is CSVVAGGDTEAFF. In DNA form, the CDR3 reads TGCAGCGTTGTGGCAGGGGGGGACACTGAAGCTTTCTTT.

The CDR3 coding sequence is TGCGCCACGTCCAGGGGTCAAGCAGATACGCAGTATTTT. This sequence encodes CATSRGQADTQYF. This chain connects TRBV4-3 to TRBJ2-3; D might be TRBD1 (6 bases). Germline assignment: CDR1 LGHNA and CDR2 YSLEER. V was clipped by 10 bases and J by 4 bases, with 15 bases between them. This CDR3 contains 13 residues.

V is TRBV4-1 and J is TRBJ1-5; D gene unclear. The CDR3 runs to 17 residues. The ends were cut back, 3 bases at V and 7 bases at J, with 22 bases in the middle. Germline V CDR1 and CDR2: MGHRA, YSYEKL. Here the CDR3 reads CASSQLRDINVGQPQHF. In nucleotides, the CDR3 is TGCGCCAGCAGCCAGCTCCGAGACATCAACGTCGGACAGCCCCAGCATTTT.

The rearrangement joins TRBV7-9 to TRBJ2-3; the D gene is possibly TRBD2 (7 bases). The CDR3 is 19 amino acids. The germline V gene has CDR1 SEHNR and CDR2 FQNEAQ (reference sequence). V shed 5 bases and J shed 0 bases, with 24 bases lying between them. CDR3 region: CASSAGGGGIQISTDTQYF. The CDR3 coding sequence is TGTGCCAGCAGCGCCGGGGGAGGGGGAATCCAGATCAGCACAGATACGCAGTATTTT.

The CDR3 region has the DNA TGCGCCAGCAGCTTGTGGACAGGAAGGAACACTGAAGCTTTCTTT. This gives the protein CASSLWTGRNTEAFF. The chain recombines TRBV5-1 with TRBJ1-1; 7 nucleotides align to TRBD1. The CDR3 length is 15 residues. Germline loops: CDR1 SGHRS, CDR2 YFSETQ. After removal of 1 base from V and 1 base from J, the junction contained 4 bases not matched to a gene.

V gene TRBV30 combines with J gene TRBJ1-1; D gene ambiguous. CDR1 and CDR2 from the germline V gene are GTSNPN and SVGIG (reference sequence). CDR3 length equals 13 residues. The CDR3 DNA follows: TGTGCGAGGACCTCTTCCCTGGCGACTGAAGCTTTCTTT. This codes for CARTSSLATEAFF.